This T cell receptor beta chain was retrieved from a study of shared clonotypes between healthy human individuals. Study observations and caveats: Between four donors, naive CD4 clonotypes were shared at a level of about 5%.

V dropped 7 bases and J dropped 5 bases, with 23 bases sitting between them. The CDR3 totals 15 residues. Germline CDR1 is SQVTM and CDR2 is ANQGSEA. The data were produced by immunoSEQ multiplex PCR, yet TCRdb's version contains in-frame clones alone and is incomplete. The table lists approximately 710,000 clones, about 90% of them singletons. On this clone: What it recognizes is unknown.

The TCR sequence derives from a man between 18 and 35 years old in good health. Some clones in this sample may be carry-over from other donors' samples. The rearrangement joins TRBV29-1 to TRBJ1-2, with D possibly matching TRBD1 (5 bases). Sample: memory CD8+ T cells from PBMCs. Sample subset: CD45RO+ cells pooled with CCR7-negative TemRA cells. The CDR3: CSAPGRGGRPYGYTF. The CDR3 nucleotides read TGCAGCGCCCCCGGGCGGGGGGGGAGACCGTATGGCTACACCTTC.